This T cell receptor beta chain was captured by sequencing in a study of CD8 T cells in ankylosing spondylitis. This clonotype was counted between two and nine times. Its cognate antigen is unknown. Using quantitative 5'-RACE with molecular barcodes, the authors made TCR beta libraries. TCRdb reanalysed the 5' RACE reads using MiXCR and keeps one entry per CDR3 protein. The sample carries roughly 130,000 distinct CDR3 sequences, roughly an eighth recorded once. Whole-study results and caveats: CD8+ cells made up the disease-linked clones, which were relatively rare in peripheral blood. From matched ankylosing spondylitis synovial fluid, disease-linked clones were reportedly recovered at significantly enriched levels. Previously reported in reactive arthritis synovial fluid and blood were some of the motif variants.

This CDR3 comprises 15 residues. The germline gives CDR1 SGHAT, CDR2 FQDESV (reference sequence). V lost 4 bases and J lost 3, with 15 bases in between. Sequenced input: blood, either unsorted or a sorted T cell fraction (not recorded which). The chain recombines TRBV11-1 with TRBJ2-5; D possibly corresponds to TRBD1 (6 bases). This clonotype was obtained from a female donor with ankylosing spondylitis or in good health (not recorded which). CDR3 sequence (DNA): TGTGCCAGCAGCTCAACAGGGAATCGGGAAGAGACCCAGTACTTC. This translates into CASSSTGNREETQYF.